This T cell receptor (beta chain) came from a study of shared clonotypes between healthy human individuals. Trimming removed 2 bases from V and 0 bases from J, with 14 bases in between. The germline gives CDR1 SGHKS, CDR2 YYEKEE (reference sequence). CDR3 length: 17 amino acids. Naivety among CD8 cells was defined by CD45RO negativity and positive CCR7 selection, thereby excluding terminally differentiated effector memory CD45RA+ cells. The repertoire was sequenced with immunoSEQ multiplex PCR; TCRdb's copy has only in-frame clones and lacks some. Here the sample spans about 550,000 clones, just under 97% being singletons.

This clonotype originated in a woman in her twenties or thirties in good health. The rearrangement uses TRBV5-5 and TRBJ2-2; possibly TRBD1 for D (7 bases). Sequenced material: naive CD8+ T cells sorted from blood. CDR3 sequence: CASSFFGGQPNTGELFF. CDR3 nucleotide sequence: TGTGCCAGCAGCTTCTTCGGGGGACAGCCGAACACCGGGGAGCTGTTTTTT. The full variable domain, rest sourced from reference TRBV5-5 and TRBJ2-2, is DAGVTQSPTHLIKTRGQQVTLRCSPISGHKSVSWYQQVLGQGPQFIFQYYEKEERGRGNFPDRFSARQFPNYSSELNVNALLLGDSALYLCASSFFGGQPNTGELFFGEGSRLTVL.